These 6 T cell receptor beta chains share one sample of origin, sequenced in a study of cytomegalovirus exposure and HLA in healthy donors. Using immunoSEQ multiplex PCR, the repertoire was profiled, and TCRdb retains in-frame clones only, with some absent. The data contain 130,000 to 150,000 clones, roughly 89% of them singletons. The sequenced sample was PBMCs. The source is a woman younger than 30 in good health and CMV-seropositive.

This sequence joins TRBV11-2 and TRBJ2-7; 9 nucleotides match TRBD1. The V and J ends lost 5 bases and 5 bases, in that order; junction bases with no gene match: 10. Germline CDR1 and CDR2: SGHAT and FQNNGV. The CDR3 covers 15 residues. This CDR3 is CASSVGRGTGNEQYF. In nucleotides, the CDR3 is TGTGCCAGCAGCGTAGGGAGAGGGACAGGGAACGAGCAGTACTTC.

The chain combines TRBV28 with TRBJ1-1, with 8 bases fitting TRBD1. Germline CDR1 and CDR2: MDHEN and SYDVKM. The CDR3 is made up of 17 amino acids. Germline trimming cut 6 bases from V and 0 bases from J; bases unmatched to any gene: 12. CDR3 amino acids: CASSPQGARPMNTEAFF. The CDR3 DNA sequence: TGTGCCAGCAGCCCCCAGGGGGCGCGCCCCATGAACACTGAAGCTTTCTTT.

The chain has TRBV7-5 and TRBJ1-1; TRBD1 is the table's D call and was not checked against the DNA. TRBV7-5 is given as a pseudogene. The CDR3 sequence is 17 residues long. DNA of the CDR3: TGTGCCAGAAGCTTATCCGTTTGGGGCCATTTGAACACTGAAGCTTTCTTT. It encodes CARSLSVWGHLNTEAFF.

The J gene is TRBJ2-1, the V gene TRBV11-2; maybe TRBD2 (5 bases). This CDR3 contains 13 residues. The germline CDR1 and CDR2 sequences are SGHAT and FQNNGV. Trimming left V 5 bases short and J 15 bases short, with 20 bases between. CDR3 amino acids: CASSPNRPTGWFF. CDR3 DNA sequence: TGTGCCAGCAGCCCTAACCGTCCGACGGGGTGGTTCTTC.

The rearrangement links TRBV7-2 to TRBJ1-1; 10 positions agree with TRBD1. Trimming removed 5 bases from V and 3 bases from J; junction bases left unmatched: 3. CDR1 and CDR2 (germline): SGHTA, FQGNSA. This CDR3 has 14 residues. CDR3 nucleotides: TGTGCCAGCAGCCGACAGGGGGCTGACACTGAAGCTTTCTTT. Its protein is CASSRQGADTEAFF.

This rearrangement joins TRBV5-1 to TRBJ2-2; 9 bases match TRBD2. Trimming cost V 5 bases and J 0 bases; bases outside gene matches: 2. CDR1 and CDR2 (germline): SGHRS, YFSETQ. CDR3 length equals 15 residues. The CDR3 coding sequence is TGCGCCAGCAGATTAGCGGGGGCGAACACCGGGGAGCTGTTTTTT. Its protein is CASRLAGANTGELFF. The full variable domain, completed using reference TRBV5-1 and TRBJ2-2, is KAGVTQTPRYLIKTRGQQVTLSCSPISGHRSVSWYQQTPGQGLQFLFEYFSETQRNKGNFPGRFSGRQFSNSRSEMNVSTLELGDSALYLCASRLAGANTGELFFGEGSRLTVL.